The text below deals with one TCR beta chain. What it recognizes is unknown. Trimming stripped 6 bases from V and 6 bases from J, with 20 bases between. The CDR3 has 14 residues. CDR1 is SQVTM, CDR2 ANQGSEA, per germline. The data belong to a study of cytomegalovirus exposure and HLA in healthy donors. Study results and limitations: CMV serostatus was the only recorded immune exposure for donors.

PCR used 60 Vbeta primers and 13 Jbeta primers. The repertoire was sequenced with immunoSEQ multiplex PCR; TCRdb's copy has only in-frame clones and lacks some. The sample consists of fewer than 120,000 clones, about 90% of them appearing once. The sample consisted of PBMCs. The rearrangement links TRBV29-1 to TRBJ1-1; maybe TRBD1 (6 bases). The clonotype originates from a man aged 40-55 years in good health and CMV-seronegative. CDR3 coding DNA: TGCAGCGTCGCAGGGGAGAAGGGTCGCGCTGAAGCTTTCTTT. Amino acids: CSVAGEKGRAEAFF.